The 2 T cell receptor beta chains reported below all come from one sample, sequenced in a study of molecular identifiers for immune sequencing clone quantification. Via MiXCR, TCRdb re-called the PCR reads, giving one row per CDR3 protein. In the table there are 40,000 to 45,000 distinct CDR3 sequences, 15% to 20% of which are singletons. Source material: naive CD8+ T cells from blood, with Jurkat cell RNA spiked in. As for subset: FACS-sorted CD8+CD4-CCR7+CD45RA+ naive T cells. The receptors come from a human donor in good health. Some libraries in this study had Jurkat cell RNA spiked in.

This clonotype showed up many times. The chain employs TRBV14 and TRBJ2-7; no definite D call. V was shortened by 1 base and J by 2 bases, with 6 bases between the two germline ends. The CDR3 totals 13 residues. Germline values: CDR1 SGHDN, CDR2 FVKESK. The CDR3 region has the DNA TGTGCCAGCAGCCAAGGGGCCCCCTACGAGCAGTACTTC. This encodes CASSQGAPYEQYF.

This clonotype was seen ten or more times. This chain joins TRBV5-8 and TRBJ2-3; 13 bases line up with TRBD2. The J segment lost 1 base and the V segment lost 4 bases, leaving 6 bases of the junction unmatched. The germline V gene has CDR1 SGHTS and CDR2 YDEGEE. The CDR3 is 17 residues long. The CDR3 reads CASSQLAGGPGTDTQYF. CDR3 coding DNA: TGTGCCAGCAGCCAACTAGCGGGAGGGCCGGGCACAGATACGCAGTATTTT.